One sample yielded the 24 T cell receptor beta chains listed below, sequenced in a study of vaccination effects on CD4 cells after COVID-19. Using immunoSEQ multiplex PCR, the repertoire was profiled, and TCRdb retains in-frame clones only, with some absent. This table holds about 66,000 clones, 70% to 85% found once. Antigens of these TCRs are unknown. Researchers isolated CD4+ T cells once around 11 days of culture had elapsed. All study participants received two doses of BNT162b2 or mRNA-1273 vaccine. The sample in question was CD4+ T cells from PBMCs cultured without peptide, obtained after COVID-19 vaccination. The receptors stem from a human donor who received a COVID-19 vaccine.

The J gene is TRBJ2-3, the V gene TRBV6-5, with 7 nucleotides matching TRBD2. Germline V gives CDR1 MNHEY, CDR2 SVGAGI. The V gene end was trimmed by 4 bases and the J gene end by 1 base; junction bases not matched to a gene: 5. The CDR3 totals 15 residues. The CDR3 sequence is CASSWAGERTDTQYF. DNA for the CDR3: TGTGCCAGCAGTTGGGCGGGGGAACGCACAGATACGCAGTATTTT.

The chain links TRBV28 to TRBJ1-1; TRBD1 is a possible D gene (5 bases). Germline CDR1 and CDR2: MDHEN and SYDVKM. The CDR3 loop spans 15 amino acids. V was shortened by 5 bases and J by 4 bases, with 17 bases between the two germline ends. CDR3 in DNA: TGTGCCAGCAGTCCTTGGGGGGGGTCCGGCACTGAAGCTTTCTTT. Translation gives CASSPWGGSGTEAFF. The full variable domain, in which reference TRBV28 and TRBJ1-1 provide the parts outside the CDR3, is DVKVTQSSRYLVKRTGEKVFLECVQDMDHENMFWYRQDPGLGLRLIYFSYDVKMKEKGDIPEGYSVSREKKERFSLILESASTNQTSMYLCASSPWGGSGTEAFFGQGTRLTVV.

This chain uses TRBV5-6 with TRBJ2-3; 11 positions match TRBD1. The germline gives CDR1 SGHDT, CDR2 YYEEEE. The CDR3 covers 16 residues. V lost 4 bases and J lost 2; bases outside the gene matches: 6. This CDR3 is CASSETGQGATDTQYF. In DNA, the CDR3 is TGTGCCAGCAGCGAGACCGGACAGGGGGCCACAGATACGCAGTATTTT. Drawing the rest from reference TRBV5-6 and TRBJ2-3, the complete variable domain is DAGVTQSPTHLIKTRGQQVTLRCSPKSGHDTVSWYQQALGQGPQFIFQYYEEEERQRGNFPDRFSGHQFPNYSSELNVNALLLGDSALYLCASSETGQGATDTQYFGPGTRLTVL.

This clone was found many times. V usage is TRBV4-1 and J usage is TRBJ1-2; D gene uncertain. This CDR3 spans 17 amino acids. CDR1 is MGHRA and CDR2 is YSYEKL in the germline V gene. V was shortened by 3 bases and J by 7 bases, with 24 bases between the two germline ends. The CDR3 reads CASSHFGKTGPTTGYTF. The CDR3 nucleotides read TGCGCCAGCAGCCATTTCGGTAAAACCGGGCCTACCACTGGCTACACCTTC.

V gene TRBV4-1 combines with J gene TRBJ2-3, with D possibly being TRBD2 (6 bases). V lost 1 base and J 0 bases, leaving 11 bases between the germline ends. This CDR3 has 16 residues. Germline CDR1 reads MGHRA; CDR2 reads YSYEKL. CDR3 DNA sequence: TGCGCCAGCAGCCAAGGCCGGGGGTCTAGCACAGATACGCAGTATTTT. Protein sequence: CASSQGRGSSTDTQYF.

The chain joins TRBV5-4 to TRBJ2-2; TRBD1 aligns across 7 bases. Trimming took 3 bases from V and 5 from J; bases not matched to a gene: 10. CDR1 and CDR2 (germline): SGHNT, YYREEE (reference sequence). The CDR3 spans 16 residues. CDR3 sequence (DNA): TGTGCCAGCAGCTCGGACAGGCCTCTTTGGACCGGGGAGCTGTTTTTT. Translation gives CASSSDRPLWTGELFF.

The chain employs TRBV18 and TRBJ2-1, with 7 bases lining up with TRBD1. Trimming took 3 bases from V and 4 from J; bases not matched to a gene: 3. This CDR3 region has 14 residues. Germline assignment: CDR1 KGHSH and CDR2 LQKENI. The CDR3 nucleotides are TGTGCCAGCTCACCGGGGACAGCTTACAATGAGCAGTTCTTC. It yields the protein CASSPGTAYNEQFF.

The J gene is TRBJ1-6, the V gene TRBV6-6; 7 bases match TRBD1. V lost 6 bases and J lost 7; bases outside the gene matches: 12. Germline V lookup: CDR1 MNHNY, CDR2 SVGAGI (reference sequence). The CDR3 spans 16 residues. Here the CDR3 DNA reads TGTGCCAGCAGATCCACCGTGACAGGGCCGAATTCACCCCTCCACTTT. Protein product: CASRSTVTGPNSPLHF.

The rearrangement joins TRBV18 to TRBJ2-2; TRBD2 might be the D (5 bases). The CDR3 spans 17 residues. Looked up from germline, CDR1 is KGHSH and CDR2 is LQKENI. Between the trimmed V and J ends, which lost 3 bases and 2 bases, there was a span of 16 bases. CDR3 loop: CASSPLRVGSNTGELFF. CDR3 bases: TGTGCCAGCTCACCTCTGAGGGTCGGCAGTAACACCGGGGAGCTGTTTTTT.

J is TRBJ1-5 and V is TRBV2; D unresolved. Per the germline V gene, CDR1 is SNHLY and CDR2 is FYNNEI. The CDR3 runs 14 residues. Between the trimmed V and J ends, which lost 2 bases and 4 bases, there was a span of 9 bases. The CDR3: CASSERRANQPQHF. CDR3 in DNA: TGTGCCAGCAGTGAACGGAGGGCTAATCAGCCCCAGCATTTT.

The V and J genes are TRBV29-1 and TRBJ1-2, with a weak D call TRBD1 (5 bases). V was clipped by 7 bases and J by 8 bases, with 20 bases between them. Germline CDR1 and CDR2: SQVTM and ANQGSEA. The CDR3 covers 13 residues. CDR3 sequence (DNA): TGCAGCGGTGATACCGGGGTCGGGGGGGGCTACACCTTC. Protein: CSGDTGVGGGYTF. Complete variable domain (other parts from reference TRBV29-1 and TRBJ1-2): SAVISQKPSRDICQRGTSLTIQCQVDSQVTMMFWYRQQPGQSLTLIATANQGSEATYESGFVIDKFPISRPNLTFSTLTVSNMSPEDSSIYLCSGDTGVGGGYTFGSGTRLTVV.

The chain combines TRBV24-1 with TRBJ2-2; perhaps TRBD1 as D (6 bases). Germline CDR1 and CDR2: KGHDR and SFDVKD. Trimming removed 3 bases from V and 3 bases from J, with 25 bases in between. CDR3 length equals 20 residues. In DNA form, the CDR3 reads TGTGCCACCAGTGATAAGGGGGATTTCAGGGGTAATATCGACACCGGGGAGCTGTTTTTT. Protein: CATSDKGDFRGNIDTGELFF.

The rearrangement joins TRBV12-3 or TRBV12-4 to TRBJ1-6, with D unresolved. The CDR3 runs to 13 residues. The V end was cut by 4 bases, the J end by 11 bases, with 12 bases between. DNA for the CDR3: TGTGCCAGCAGTTATACCCGCACTACACCCCTCCACTTT. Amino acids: CASSYTRTTPLHF.

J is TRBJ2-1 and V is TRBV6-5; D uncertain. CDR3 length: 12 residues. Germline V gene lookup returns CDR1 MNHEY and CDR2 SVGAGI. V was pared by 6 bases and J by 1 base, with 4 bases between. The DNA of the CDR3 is TGTGCCAGCAGGTCTTCCTACAATGAGCAGTTCTTC. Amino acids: CASRSSYNEQFF.

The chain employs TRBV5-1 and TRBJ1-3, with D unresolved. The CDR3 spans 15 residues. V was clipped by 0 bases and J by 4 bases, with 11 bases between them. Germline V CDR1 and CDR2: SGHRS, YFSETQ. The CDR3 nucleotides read TGCGCCAGCAGCTTGGCTACGGGCGCGGGAAACACCATATATTTT. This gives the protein CASSLATGAGNTIYF. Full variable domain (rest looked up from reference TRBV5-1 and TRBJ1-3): KAGVTQTPRYLIKTRGQQVTLSCSPISGHRSVSWYQQTPGQGLQFLFEYFSETQRNKGNFPGRFSGRQFSNSRSEMNVSTLELGDSALYLCASSLATGAGNTIYFGEGSWLTVV.

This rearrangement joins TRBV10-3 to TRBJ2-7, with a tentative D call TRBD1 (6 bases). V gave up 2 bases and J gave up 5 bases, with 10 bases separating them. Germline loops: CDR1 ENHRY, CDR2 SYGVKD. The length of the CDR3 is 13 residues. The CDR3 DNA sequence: TGTGCCATCAGTGAGGGGTCAGGGGACGAGCAGTACGTC. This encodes CAISEGSGDEQYV.

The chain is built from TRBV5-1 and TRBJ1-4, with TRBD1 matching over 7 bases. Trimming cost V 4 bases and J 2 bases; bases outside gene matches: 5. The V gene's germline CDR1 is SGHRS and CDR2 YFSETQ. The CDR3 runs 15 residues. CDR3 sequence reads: CASSPSGGTNEKLFF. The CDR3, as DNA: TGCGCCAGCAGCCCCTCAGGGGGGACTAATGAAAAACTGTTTTTT. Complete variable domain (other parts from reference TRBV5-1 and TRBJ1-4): KAGVTQTPRYLIKTRGQQVTLSCSPISGHRSVSWYQQTPGQGLQFLFEYFSETQRNKGNFPGRFSGRQFSNSRSEMNVSTLELGDSALYLCASSPSGGTNEKLFFGSGTQLSVL.

This chain's CDR3 is CASSIRLSTDTQYF. In nucleotides, the CDR3 is TGTGCCAGTAGTATACGGCTGAGCACAGATACGCAGTATTTT. The chain is built from TRBV19 and TRBJ2-3; no definite D call. Germline CDR1 is LNHDA and CDR2 is SQIVND (reference sequence). Trimming stripped 2 bases from V and 0 bases from J, with 6 bases between. This CDR3 is built from 14 residues.

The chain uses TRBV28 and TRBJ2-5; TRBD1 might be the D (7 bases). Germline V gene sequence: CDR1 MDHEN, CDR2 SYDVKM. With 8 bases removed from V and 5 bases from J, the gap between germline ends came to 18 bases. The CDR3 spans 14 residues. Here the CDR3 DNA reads TGTGCCAGCGTCCTAACAGGGGAGGAGGAGACCCAGTACTTC. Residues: CASVLTGEEETQYF.

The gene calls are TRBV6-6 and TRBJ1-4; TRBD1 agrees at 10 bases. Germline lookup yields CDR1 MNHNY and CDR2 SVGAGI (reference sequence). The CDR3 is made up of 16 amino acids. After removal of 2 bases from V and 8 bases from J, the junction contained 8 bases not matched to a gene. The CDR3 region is CASSYSRDRGGEKLFF. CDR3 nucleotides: TGTGCCAGCAGTTACAGCCGGGACAGGGGTGGGGAAAAACTGTTTTTT.

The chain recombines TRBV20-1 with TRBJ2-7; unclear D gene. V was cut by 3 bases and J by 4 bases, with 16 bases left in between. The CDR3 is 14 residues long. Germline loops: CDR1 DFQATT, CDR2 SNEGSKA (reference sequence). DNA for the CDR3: TGCAGTGCTAGTAAAGGGATCTCCCTATACGAGCAGTACGTC. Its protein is CSASKGISLYEQYV.

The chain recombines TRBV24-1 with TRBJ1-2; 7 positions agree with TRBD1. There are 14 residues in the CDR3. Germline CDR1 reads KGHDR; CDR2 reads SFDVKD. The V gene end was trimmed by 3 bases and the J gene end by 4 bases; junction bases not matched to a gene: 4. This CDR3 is CATSDPGTVYGYTF. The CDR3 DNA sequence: TGTGCCACCAGTGATCCCGGGACAGTCTATGGCTACACCTTC.

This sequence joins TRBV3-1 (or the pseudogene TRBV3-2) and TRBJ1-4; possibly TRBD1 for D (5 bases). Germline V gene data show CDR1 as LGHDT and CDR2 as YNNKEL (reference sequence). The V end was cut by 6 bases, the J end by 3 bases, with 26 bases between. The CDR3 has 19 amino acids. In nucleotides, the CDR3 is TGTGCCAGCAGTGAACCGGGACCCTGGGTAAATCTCGCTAATGAAAAACTGTTTTTT. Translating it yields CASSEPGPWVNLANEKLFF.

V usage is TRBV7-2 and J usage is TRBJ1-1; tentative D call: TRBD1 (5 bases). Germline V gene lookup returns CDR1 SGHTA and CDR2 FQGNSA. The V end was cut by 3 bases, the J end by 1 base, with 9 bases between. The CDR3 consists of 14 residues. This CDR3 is CASSFRGSNTEAFF. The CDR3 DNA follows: TGTGCCAGCAGCTTTAGGGGATCGAACACTGAAGCTTTCTTT.